The clone carrying this T cell receptor (beta chain) was found a few times. The record originates from a study of blood T cell repertoires in COVID-19. Overall study context: Samples came from the United States, Italy and Spain, spanning acute and convalescent COVID-19. Nucleic acid was either cDNA or gDNA, and it came from T cells, B-cell-depleted T cells, or PBMCs.

In the authors' workflow: Cell counts per sample came from amplifying reference gene primers. Profiling relied on immunoSEQ multiplex PCR, and the TCRdb table lists in-frame clones only, not all of them. V, J and clone size reflect that table, while D and trimming were determined from the DNA. The sample includes fewer than 200,000 clones, 65% to 90% of them seen just once. The sequenced sample was peripheral blood. The TCR was taken from a man aged 50 to 59 with active or convalescent COVID-19.

The CDR3 is CASSAQGQPSYEQYF. The DNA of the CDR3 is TGTGCCAGCAGCGCCCAGGGACAGCCCTCCTACGAGCAGTACTTC. The chain combines TRBV9 with TRBJ2-7, with 7 nucleotides matching TRBD1. There are 15 residues in the CDR3. Germline V gene data show CDR1 as SGDLS and CDR2 as YYNGEE. Trimming took 3 bases from V and 0 from J; bases not matched to a gene: 6. Full variable domain (rest looked up from reference TRBV9 and TRBJ2-7): DSGVTQTPKHLITATGQRVTLRCSPRSGDLSVYWYQQSLDQGLQFLIQYYNGEERAKGNILERFSAQQFPDLHSELNLSSLELGDSALYFCASSAQGQPSYEQYFGPGTRLTVT.